A selection of T cell receptor beta chains follows, all from one sample in a study of shared clonotypes between healthy human individuals. Only in-frame clones appear in the TCRdb table, and some are missing; sequencing was by immunoSEQ multiplex PCR. The data hold around 1,900,000 clones, with roughly 93% observed a single time. The sequenced sample consisted of naive CD8+ T cells from PBMCs. The source of these receptors is a man in his late teens or twenties in good health. Some clones in this sample may be carry-over from other donors' samples. The CDR3 runs from the conserved cysteine through the conserved F or W. D genes are given only for firm matches. A row's size may be missing; if present it is once, few, many or a size class.

V	J	size	D	CDR3	DNA
TRBV7-8	TRBJ2-1	-	TRBD2	CASTLRASGKRWGNEQFF	TGTGCCAGCACCCTTCGGGCTAGCGGCAAACGGTGGGGCAATGAGCAGTTCTTC
TRBV7-9	TRBJ2-2	-	-	CASTDGANTGELFF	TGTGCCAGCACAGACGGGGCCAACACCGGGGAGCTGTTTTTT
TRBV19	TRBJ2-1	-	TRBD2	CASSIVPSGIYNEQFF	TGTGCCAGTAGTATAGTCCCCAGCGGGATCTACAATGAGCAGTTCTTC
TRBV7-9	TRBJ1-1	-	-	CASSLPELDSNTEAFF	TGTGCCAGCAGCCTCCCGGAATTGGACAGCAACACTGAAGCTTTCTTT
TRBV2	TRBJ2-7	-	-	CAINGPSSYEQYF	TGTGCCATCAACGGGCCGAGCTCCTACGAGCAGTACTTC
TRBV27	TRBJ2-7	-	TRBD1	CASSIRDRSYEQYF	TGTGCCAGCAGCATCCGGGACAGGAGCTACGAGCAGTACTTC
TRBV6-5	TRBJ1-4	-	-	CASSDGNEKLFF	TGTGCCAGCAGTGACGGAAATGAAAAACTGTTTTTT
TRBV28	TRBJ2-7	-	-	CASSPIRDASYEQYF	TGTGCCAGCAGTCCCATCCGGGACGCCTCCTACGAGCAGTACTTC
TRBV6-4	TRBJ2-3	-	TRBD2	CASSDSLAGDGTDTQYF	TGTGCCAGCAGTGACTCGCTAGCGGGAGATGGCACAGATACGCAGTATTTT
TRBV7-9	TRBJ2-7	-	TRBD1	CASSLGTGQAYEQYF	TGTGCCAGCAGCTTAGGGACCGGACAGGCCTACGAGCAGTACTTC
TRBV7-9	TRBJ2-1	-	-	CASSPTVSSYNEQFF	TGTGCCAGCAGCCCAACAGTGAGCTCCTACAATGAGCAGTTCTTC
TRBV2	TRBJ1-1	-	-	CASRRGSNTEAFF	TGTGCCAGCCGGCGGGGCAGCAACACTGAAGCTTTCTTT
TRBV6-6	TRBJ2-7	few	-	CASSYSNYEQYF	TGTGCCAGCAGTTACTCCAACTACGAGCAGTACTTC
TRBV19	TRBJ2-7	-	-	CASSMTGGRPYEQYF	TGTGCCAGTAGTATGACAGGAGGTCGACCCTACGAGCAGTACTTC
TRBV9	TRBJ2-1	-	-	CASSVGGSMGNEQFF	TGTGCCAGCAGCGTAGGCGGTAGCATGGGAAATGAGCAGTTCTTC
TRBV5-1	TRBJ2-7	once	-	CASSVGLIVYEQYF	TGCGCCAGCAGCGTGGGACTGATTGTCTACGAGCAGTACTTC